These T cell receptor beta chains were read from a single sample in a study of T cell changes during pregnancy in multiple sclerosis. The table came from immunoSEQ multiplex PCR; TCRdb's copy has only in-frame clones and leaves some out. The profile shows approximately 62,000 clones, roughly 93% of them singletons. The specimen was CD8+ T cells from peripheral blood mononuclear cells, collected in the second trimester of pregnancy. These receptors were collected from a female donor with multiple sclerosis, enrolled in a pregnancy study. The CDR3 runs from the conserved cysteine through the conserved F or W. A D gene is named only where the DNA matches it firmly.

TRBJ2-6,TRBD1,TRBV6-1,TGTGCCAGCAGGGACAGGTTTGGGGCCAACGTCCTGACTTTC,CASRDRFGANVLTF
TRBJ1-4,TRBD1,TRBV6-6,TGTGCCAGCAGTCCCTCTCGGACAGGGTGGGAAAAACTGTTTTTT,CASSPSRTGWEKLFF
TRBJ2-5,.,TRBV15,TGTGCCACCAACGTGCGGCCCCGCGAGACCCAGTACTTC,CATNVRPRETQYF
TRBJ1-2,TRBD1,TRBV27,TGTGCCAGCAGTCGACAGGGGAATGGCTACACCTTC,CASSRQGNGYTF
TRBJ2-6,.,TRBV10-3,TGTGCCATCAAAGGCCGGGAAAGCTCTGGGGCCAACGTCCTGACTTTC,CAIKGRESSGANVLTF
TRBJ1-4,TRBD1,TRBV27,TGTGCCAGCAGTGAACTCCCGGGACAGGGTGAGGAAAAACTGTTTTTT,CASSELPGQGEEKLFF
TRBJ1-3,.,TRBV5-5,TGTGCCAGCAGCCTGGACGGTAGTCTCTCTGGAAACACCATATATTTT,CASSLDGSLSGNTIYF
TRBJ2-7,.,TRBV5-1,TGCGCCAGCAGCTTGCTCCGGGTGAATATCTACGAGCAGTACTTC,CASSLLRVNIYEQYF
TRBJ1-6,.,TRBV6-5,TGTGCCAGCAGATCAACTGGTCAAGATAATTCACCCCTCCACTTT,CASRSTGQDNSPLHF
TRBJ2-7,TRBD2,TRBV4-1,TGCGCCAGCAGCCCTATTAGCGGGGGCTACGAGCAGTACTTC,CASSPISGGYEQYF
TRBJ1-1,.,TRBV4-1,TGCGCCAGCAGCCAAGAAAGGACAGAGAACACTGAAGCTTTCTTT,CASSQERTENTEAFF
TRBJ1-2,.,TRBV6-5,TGTGCCAGCAGTTACGCCGGGGATGGCTACACCTTC,CASSYAGDGYTF
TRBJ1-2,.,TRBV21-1,TGTGCCAGCAGCAAATCCCCGGGGACAGGGGGTGTGTATGGCTACACCTTC,CASSKSPGTGGVYGYTF